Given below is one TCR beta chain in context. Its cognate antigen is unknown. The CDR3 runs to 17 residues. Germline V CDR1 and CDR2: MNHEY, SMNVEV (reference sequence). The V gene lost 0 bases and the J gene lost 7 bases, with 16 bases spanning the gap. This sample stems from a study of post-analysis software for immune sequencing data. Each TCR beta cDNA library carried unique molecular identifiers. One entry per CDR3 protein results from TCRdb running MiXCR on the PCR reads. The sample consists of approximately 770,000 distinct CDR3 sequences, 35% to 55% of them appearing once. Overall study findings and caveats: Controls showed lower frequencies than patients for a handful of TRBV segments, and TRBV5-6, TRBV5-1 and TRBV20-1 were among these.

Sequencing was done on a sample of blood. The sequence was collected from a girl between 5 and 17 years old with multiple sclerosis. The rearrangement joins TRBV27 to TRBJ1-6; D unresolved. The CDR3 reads CASSLSGRGRLNSPLHF. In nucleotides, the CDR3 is TGTGCCAGCAGTTTATCGGGCCGCGGTCGGTTAAATTCACCCCTCCACTTT.